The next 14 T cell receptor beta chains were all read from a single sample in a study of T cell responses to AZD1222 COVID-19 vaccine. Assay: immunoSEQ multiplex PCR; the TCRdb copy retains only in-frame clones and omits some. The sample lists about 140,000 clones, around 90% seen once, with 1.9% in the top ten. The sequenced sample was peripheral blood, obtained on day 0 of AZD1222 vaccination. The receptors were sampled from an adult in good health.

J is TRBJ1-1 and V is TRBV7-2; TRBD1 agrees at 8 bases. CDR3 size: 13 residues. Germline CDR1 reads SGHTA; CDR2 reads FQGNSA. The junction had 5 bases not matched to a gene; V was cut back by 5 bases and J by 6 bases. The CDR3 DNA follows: TGTGCCAGCAGCGGACAGGGTGGCTCTGAAGCTTTCTTT. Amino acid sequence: CASSGQGGSEAFF.

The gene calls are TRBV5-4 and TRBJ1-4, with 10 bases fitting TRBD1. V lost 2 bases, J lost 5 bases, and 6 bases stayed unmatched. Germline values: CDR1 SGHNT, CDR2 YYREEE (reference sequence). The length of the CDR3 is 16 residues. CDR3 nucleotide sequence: TGTGCCAGCAGCTTAGGACAGGGGGTATCGAATGAAAAACTGTTTTTT. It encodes CASSLGQGVSNEKLFF.

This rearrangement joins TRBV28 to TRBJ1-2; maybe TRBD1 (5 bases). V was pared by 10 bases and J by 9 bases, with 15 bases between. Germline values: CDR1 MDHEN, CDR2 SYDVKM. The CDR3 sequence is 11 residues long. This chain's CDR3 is CATTRDESYTF. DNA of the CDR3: TGTGCCACCACCCGGGACGAGAGCTACACCTTC.

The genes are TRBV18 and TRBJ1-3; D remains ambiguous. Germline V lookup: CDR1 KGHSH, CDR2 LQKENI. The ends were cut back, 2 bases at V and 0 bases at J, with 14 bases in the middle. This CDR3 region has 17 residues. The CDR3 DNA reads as TGTGCCAGCTCACCAGGGCCACCCACTATCTCTGGAAACACCATATATTTT. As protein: CASSPGPPTISGNTIYF.

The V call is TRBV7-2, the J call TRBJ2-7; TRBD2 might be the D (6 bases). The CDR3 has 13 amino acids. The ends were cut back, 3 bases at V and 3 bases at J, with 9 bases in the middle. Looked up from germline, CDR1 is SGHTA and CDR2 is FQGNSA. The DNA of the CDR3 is TGTGCCAGCAGCTTGGGGACTGGCTACGAGCAGTACTTC. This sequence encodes CASSLGTGYEQYF. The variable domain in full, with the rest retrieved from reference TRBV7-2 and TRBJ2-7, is GAGVSQSPSNKVTEKGKDVELRCDPISGHTALYWYRQSLGQGLEFLIYFQGNSAPDKSGLPSDRFSAERTGGSVSTLTIQRTQQEDSAVYLCASSLGTGYEQYFGPGTRLTVT.

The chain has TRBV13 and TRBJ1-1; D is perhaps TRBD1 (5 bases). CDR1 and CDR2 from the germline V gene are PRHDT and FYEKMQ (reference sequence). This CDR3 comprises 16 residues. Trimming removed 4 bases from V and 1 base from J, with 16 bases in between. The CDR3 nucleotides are TGTGCCAGCAGCTCCTGGTTGGGGGGTCGGAACACTGAAGCTTTCTTT. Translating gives CASSSWLGGRNTEAFF.

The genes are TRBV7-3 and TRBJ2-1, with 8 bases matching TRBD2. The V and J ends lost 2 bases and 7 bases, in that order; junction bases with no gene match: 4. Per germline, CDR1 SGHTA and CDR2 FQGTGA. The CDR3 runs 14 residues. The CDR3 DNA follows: TGTGCCAGCAGCTTAGGACTAGCTTTGAATGAGCAGTTCTTC. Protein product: CASSLGLALNEQFF.

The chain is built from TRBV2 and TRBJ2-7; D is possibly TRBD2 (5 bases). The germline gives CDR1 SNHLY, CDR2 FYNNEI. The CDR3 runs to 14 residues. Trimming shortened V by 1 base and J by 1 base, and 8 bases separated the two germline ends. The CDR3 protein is CASSEGLASYEQYF. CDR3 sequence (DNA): TGTGCCAGCAGTGAAGGGTTAGCGTCCTACGAGCAGTACTTC.

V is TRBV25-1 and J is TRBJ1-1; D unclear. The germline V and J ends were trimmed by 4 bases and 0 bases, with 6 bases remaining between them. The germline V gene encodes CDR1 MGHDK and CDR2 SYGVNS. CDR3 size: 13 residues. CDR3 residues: CASSGPMNTEAFF. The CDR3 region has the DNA TGTGCCAGCAGTGGTCCTATGAACACTGAAGCTTTCTTT.

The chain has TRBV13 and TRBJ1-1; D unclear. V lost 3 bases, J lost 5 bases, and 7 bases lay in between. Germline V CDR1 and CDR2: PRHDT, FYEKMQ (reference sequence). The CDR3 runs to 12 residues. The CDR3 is CASSFTTTEAFF. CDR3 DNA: TGTGCCAGCAGCTTCACTACGACTGAAGCTTTCTTT.

CDR3 loop: CASSPRGGQLEAFF. The CDR3 DNA sequence: TGTGCCAGCAGCCCGCGGGGGGGGCAGCTTGAAGCTTTCTTT. The chain carries TRBV28 and TRBJ1-1; D is possibly TRBD1 (6 bases). Between the trimmed V and J ends, which lost 6 bases and 7 bases, there was a span of 18 bases. The CDR3 length is 14 residues. Per the germline V gene, CDR1 is MDHEN and CDR2 is SYDVKM.

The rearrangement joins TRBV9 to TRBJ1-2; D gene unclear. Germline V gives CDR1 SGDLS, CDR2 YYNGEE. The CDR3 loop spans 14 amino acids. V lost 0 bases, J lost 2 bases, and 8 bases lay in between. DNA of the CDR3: TGTGCCAGCAGCGTAGAGACGGGGAACTATGGCTACACCTTC. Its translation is CASSVETGNYGYTF. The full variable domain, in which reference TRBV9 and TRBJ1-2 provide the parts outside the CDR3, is DSGVTQTPKHLITATGQRVTLRCSPRSGDLSVYWYQQSLDQGLQFLIQYYNGEERAKGNILERFSAQQFPDLHSELNLSSLELGDSALYFCASSVETGNYGYTFGSGTRLTVV.

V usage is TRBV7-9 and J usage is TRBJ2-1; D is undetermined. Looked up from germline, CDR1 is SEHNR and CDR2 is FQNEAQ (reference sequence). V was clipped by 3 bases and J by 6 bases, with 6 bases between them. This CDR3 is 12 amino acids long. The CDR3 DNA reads TGTGCCAGCAGCTTCGCTCCCAATGAGCAGTTCTTC. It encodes CASSFAPNEQFF.

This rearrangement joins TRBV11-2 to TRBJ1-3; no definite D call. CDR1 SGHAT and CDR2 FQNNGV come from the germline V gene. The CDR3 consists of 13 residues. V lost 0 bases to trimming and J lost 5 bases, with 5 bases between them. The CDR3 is CASSLELRNTIYF. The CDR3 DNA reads TGTGCCAGCAGCTTAGAGCTCCGAAACACCATATATTTT. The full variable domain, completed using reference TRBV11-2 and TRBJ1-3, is EAGVAQSPRYKIIEKRQSVAFWCNPISGHATLYWYQQILGQGPKLLIQFQNNGVVDDSQLPKDRFSAERLKGVDSTLKIQPAKLEDSAVYLCASSLELRNTIYFGEGSWLTVV.